This T cell receptor (beta chain) was recovered during a study of blood T cells in healthy people across ages. Points from the study as a whole: Across the age range, TCR beta diversity per million T cells fell in a roughly linear way. There was a strong correlation between TCR beta diversity and naive T cell percentage.

Primers used in a second PCR of roughly 7 to 11 cycles were a sample-barcoded 5' primer and a J-beta primer mix. TCRdb recomputed calls from the 5' RACE reads with MiXCR, one row per CDR3 protein. The data show approximately 770,000 distinct CDR3 sequences, with more than 45% seen just once and over 20% held by the top ten. This clonotype occurred once. Its antigen is still unknown. The authors drew around 11 milliliters of peripheral blood from each donor. Each sample gave at least 7 million isolated PBMCs. This CDR3 spans 13 amino acids. Germline assignment: CDR1 SGHTA and CDR2 FQGTGA. With 5 bases removed from V and 4 bases from J, the gap between germline ends came to 10 bases.

The receptor comes from a man under 40 in good health. V and J are TRBV7-3 and TRBJ2-3, with a possible D match to TRBD2 (5 bases). The sample comprised blood. CDR3 amino acids: CASSASEADTQYF. CDR3 DNA: TGTGCCAGCAGCGCTTCGGAGGCAGATACGCAGTATTTT. Complete variable domain (other parts from reference TRBV7-3 and TRBJ2-3): GAGVSQTPSNKVTEKGKYVELRCDPISGHTALYWYRQSLGQGPEFLIYFQGTGAADDSGLPNDRFFAVRPEGSVSTLKIQRTERGDSAVYLCASSASEADTQYFGPGTRLTVL.